The rows below give T cell receptor beta chains drawn from one sample of a study of T cell responses to AZD1222 COVID-19 vaccine. The method was immunoSEQ multiplex PCR; TCRdb's version includes in-frame clones alone and lacks a portion of them. The sample holds about 150,000 clones, around 87% seen once. Sequenced here: peripheral blood, sampled on day 0 of AZD1222 vaccination. The receptors originated from an adult in good health. Both conserved end residues are part of each CDR3. Fields, in order: clone size, V gene, CDR3 length, J gene, D gene, CDR3 protein, CDR3 DNA. D genes are given only for firm matches. Some rows have no size entry. The others give once, few or many, or a class for an expanded clone.

size: few; V: TRBV10-3; length: 13; J: TRBJ2-1; D: NA; CDR3: CAISESSYNEQFF; DNA: TGTGCCATCAGTGAGTCTAGTTACAATGAGCAGTTCTTC
size: NA; V: TRBV9; length: 18; J: TRBJ2-2; D: TRBD2; CDR3: CASSPRGGVAGGTGELFF; DNA: TGTGCCAGCAGCCCCCGCGGGGGGGTAGCGGGAGGCACCGGGGAGCTGTTTTTT
size: NA; V: TRBV5-4; length: 13; J: TRBJ2-2; D: NA; CDR3: CASSLDGTGELFF; DNA: TGTGCCAGCAGCTTGGACGGCACCGGGGAGCTGTTTTTT
size: NA; V: TRBV19; length: 15; J: TRBJ2-3; D: TRBD1; CDR3: CASSSTGGVGDTQYF; DNA: TGTGCCAGTAGTAGCACAGGGGGCGTAGGAGATACGCAGTATTTT
size: once; V: TRBV18; length: 15; J: TRBJ1-5; D: TRBD1; CDR3: CASSLDRVLNQPQHF; DNA: TGTGCCAGCTCACTGGACAGGGTTCTCAATCAGCCCCAGCATTTT
size: once; V: TRBV4-1; length: 15; J: TRBJ1-4; D: TRBD1; CDR3: CASSRTDRDNEKLFF; DNA: TGCGCCAGCAGCCGAACGGACAGGGATAATGAAAAACTGTTTTTT
size: once; V: TRBV28; length: 15; J: TRBJ2-2; D: NA; CDR3: CASSPPAGRTGELFF; DNA: TGTGCCAGCAGTCCCCCGGCAGGGAGGACCGGGGAGCTGTTTTTT
size: NA; V: TRBV24-1; length: 18; J: TRBJ2-2; D: NA; CDR3: CATSDLTGKDANTGELFF; DNA: TGTGCCACCAGTGACCTCACAGGGAAAGACGCGAACACCGGGGAGCTGTTTTTT
size: NA; V: TRBV9; length: 15; J: TRBJ2-5; D: TRBD2; CDR3: CASSASGGTRETQYF; DNA: TGTGCCAGCAGCGCTAGCGGGGGGACCCGAGAGACCCAGTACTTC
size: NA; V: TRBV15; length: 13; J: TRBJ1-1; D: NA; CDR3: CATRGGGSTEAFF; DNA: TGTGCCACCAGAGGCGGGGGTTCGACTGAAGCTTTCTTT
size: few; V: TRBV6-5; length: 14; J: TRBJ1-4; D: TRBD1; CDR3: CASMDRGRDEKLFF; DNA: TGTGCCAGCATGGACAGGGGGCGGGATGAAAAACTGTTTTTT
size: few; V: TRBV30; length: 13; J: TRBJ1-1; D: NA; CDR3: CAWSTGQTGRAFF; DNA: TGTGCCTGGAGCACCGGACAGACGGGAAGGGCTTTCTTT
size: NA; V: TRBV5-4; length: 19; J: TRBJ2-3; D: TRBD2; CDR3: CASSLARGLAGGPFSTAYF; DNA: TGTGCCAGCAGCTTGGCCAGGGGACTAGCGGGGGGGCCCTTCAGCACTGCGTATTTT
size: once; V: TRBV19; length: 14; J: TRBJ2-3; D: NA; CDR3: CASRRLASTDTQYF; DNA: TGTGCCAGCCGGCGGCTAGCGAGCACAGATACGCAGTATTTT
size: NA; V: TRBV5-1; length: 18; J: TRBJ2-2; D: TRBD1; CDR3: CASSRGQPTRTNTGELFF; DNA: TGCGCCAGCAGCCGGGGACAGCCTACGAGGACGAACACCGGGGAGCTGTTTTTT
size: NA; V: TRBV19; length: 13; J: TRBJ2-5; D: TRBD1; CDR3: CASMGAGGETQYF; DNA: TGTGCCAGTATGGGGGCAGGGGGAGAGACCCAGTACTTC
size: NA; V: TRBV27; length: 15; J: TRBJ2-3; D: TRBD2; CDR3: CASSLGGGETDTQYF; DNA: TGTGCCAGCAGTTTAGGCGGGGGAGAGACAGATACGCAGTATTTT
size: NA; V: TRBV5-1; length: 15; J: TRBJ2-3; D: NA; CDR3: CASSLQPTSTDTQYF; DNA: TGCGCCAGCAGCTTACAACCCACTAGCACAGATACGCAGTATTTT
size: once; V: TRBV28; length: 12; J: TRBJ2-7; D: NA; CDR3: CASSRISYEQYF; DNA: TGTGCCAGCAGCCGAATTTCCTACGAGCAGTACTTC
size: NA; V: TRBV10-3; length: 16; J: TRBJ2-3; D: NA; CDR3: CAISEDGGFGLDTQYF; DNA: TGTGCCATCAGTGAGGATGGGGGATTTGGCTTGGATACGCAGTATTTT
size: NA; V: TRBV28; length: 14; J: TRBJ2-7; D: NA; CDR3: CASSPHRDTYEQYF; DNA: TGTGCCAGCAGTCCCCACCGGGACACCTACGAGCAGTACTTC
size: NA; V: TRBV10-3; length: 17; J: TRBJ2-3; D: TRBD2; CDR3: CAISESRPRGGPDTQYF; DNA: TGTGCCATCAGTGAGTCGAGACCTCGGGGGGGGCCAGATACGCAGTATTTT
size: NA; V: TRBV7-2; length: 12; J: TRBJ2-5; D: NA; CDR3: CASSLNQETQYF; DNA: TGTGCCAGCAGCTTAAACCAAGAGACCCAGTACTTC
size: once; V: TRBV7-3; length: 18; J: TRBJ2-3; D: TRBD2; CDR3: CASSLSATSGGYTDTQYF; DNA: TGTGCCAGCAGCTTAAGCGCAACCAGCGGGGGTTACACAGATACGCAGTATTTT
size: once; V: TRBV5-6; length: 15; J: TRBJ1-1; D: NA; CDR3: CASSLDPGRTAEAFF; DNA: TGTGCCAGCAGCTTGGATCCAGGGCGAACTGCTGAAGCTTTCTTT
size: NA; V: TRBV11-2; length: 13; J: TRBJ1-1; D: NA; CDR3: CASSFRRNTEAFF; DNA: TGTGCCAGCAGTTTTCGACGGAACACTGAAGCTTTCTTT
size: NA; V: TRBV5-6; length: 15; J: TRBJ1-2; D: TRBD1; CDR3: CASSFFGQGSYGYTF; DNA: TGTGCCAGCAGCTTTTTTGGACAGGGGAGCTATGGCTACACCTTC
size: few; V: TRBV7-3; length: 14; J: TRBJ2-1; D: NA; CDR3: CASSLSGGYNEQFF; DNA: TGTGCCAGCAGCTTATCGGGCGGATACAATGAGCAGTTCTTC
size: NA; V: TRBV3-1/TRBV3-2; length: 16; J: TRBJ2-5; D: TRBD2; CDR3: CASSQDTLAGVETQYF; DNA: TGTGCCAGCAGCCAAGATACCCTAGCGGGTGTAGAGACCCAGTACTTC
size: NA; V: TRBV12-3/TRBV12-4; length: 12; J: TRBJ1-2; D: TRBD1; CDR3: CASSPTGEGYTF; DNA: TGTGCCAGCAGCCCGACAGGGGAGGGCTACACCTTC
size: NA; V: TRBV11-2; length: 17; J: TRBJ1-6; D: NA; CDR3: CASSFGRGGRVNSPLHF; DNA: TGTGCCAGCAGCTTCGGAAGGGGGGGGCGTGTAAATTCACCCCTCCACTTT
size: NA; V: TRBV2; length: 14; J: TRBJ2-4; D: NA; CDR3: CASRGEPDRNIQYF; DNA: TGTGCCAGCAGAGGGGAACCGGACAGAAACATTCAGTACTTC
size: NA; V: TRBV7-2; length: 16; J: TRBJ2-3; D: NA; CDR3: CASSTPFVPSTDTQYF; DNA: TGTGCCAGCAGCACCCCTTTTGTTCCCAGCACAGATACGCAGTATTTT
size: once; V: TRBV19; length: 13; J: TRBJ2-3; D: NA; CDR3: CASSDEGLDTQYF; DNA: TGTGCCAGTAGCGATGAGGGATTAGATACGCAGTATTTT
size: NA; V: TRBV14; length: 14; J: TRBJ2-2; D: TRBD1; CDR3: CASSLGQSTGELFF; DNA: TGTGCCAGCAGCCTGGGACAGTCCACCGGGGAGCTGTTTTTT
size: NA; V: TRBV27; length: 17; J: TRBJ2-3; D: TRBD2; CDR3: CASSLFSGGGATDTQYF; DNA: TGTGCCAGCAGTTTATTTTCGGGCGGGGGGGCGACAGATACGCAGTATTTT
size: NA; V: TRBV28; length: 15; J: TRBJ2-1; D: TRBD2; CDR3: CASSLGGTSLDEQFF; DNA: TGTGCCAGCAGTTTGGGGGGGACTAGCCTCGATGAGCAGTTCTTC
size: NA; V: TRBV3-1/TRBV3-2; length: 13; J: TRBJ2-2; D: NA; CDR3: CASSPDGTGELFF; DNA: TGTGCCAGCAGCCCCGATGGGACCGGGGAGCTGTTTTTT
size: NA; V: TRBV3-1/TRBV3-2; length: 15; J: TRBJ2-7; D: NA; CDR3: CASSLDPQGAVEQYF; DNA: TGTGCCAGCAGCCTCGACCCCCAGGGCGCGGTCGAGCAGTACTTC
size: NA; V: TRBV5-6; length: 15; J: TRBJ2-1; D: NA; CDR3: CASSLVSQPAHEQFF; DNA: TGTGCCAGCAGCTTGGTTAGCCAACCAGCCCATGAGCAGTTCTTC
size: NA; V: TRBV5-4; length: 14; J: TRBJ1-1; D: TRBD1; CDR3: CASSPFQGDTEAFF; DNA: TGTGCCAGCAGCCCCTTTCAGGGGGACACTGAAGCTTTCTTT
size: NA; V: TRBV3-1/TRBV3-2; length: 12; J: TRBJ1-2; D: NA; CDR3: CASSQDLRGYTF; DNA: TGTGCCAGCAGCCAAGATCTCCGGGGCTACACCTTC
size: NA; V: TRBV3-1/TRBV3-2; length: 14; J: TRBJ1-3; D: NA; CDR3: CASSQGVVGNTIYF; DNA: TGTGCCAGCAGCCAGGGTGTTGTTGGAAACACCATATATTTT
size: NA; V: TRBV4-1; length: 13; J: TRBJ1-2; D: NA; CDR3: CASSLEGLDGYTF; DNA: TGCGCCAGCAGCCTCGAGGGCTTGGATGGCTACACCTTC
size: NA; V: TRBV4-3; length: 15; J: TRBJ2-7; D: TRBD2; CDR3: CASSQGLAGVYEQYF; DNA: TGCGCCAGCAGCCAAGGACTAGCGGGAGTCTACGAGCAGTACTTC
size: NA; V: TRBV5-1; length: 15; J: TRBJ1-5; D: TRBD1; CDR3: CASSEGTGAAQPQHF; DNA: TGCGCCAGCAGCGAGGGGACAGGGGCGGCTCAGCCCCAGCATTTT
size: NA; V: TRBV4-1; length: 12; J: TRBJ1-4; D: NA; CDR3: CASSHLFEKLFF; DNA: TGCGCCAGCAGCCACCTTTTCGAAAAACTGTTTTTT
size: NA; V: TRBV18; length: 16; J: TRBJ2-7; D: TRBD1; CDR3: CASSRRLDRGRYEQYF; DNA: TGTGCCAGCTCGCGTCGCCTTGACAGGGGTCGCTACGAGCAGTACTTC
size: once; V: TRBV30; length: 16; J: TRBJ1-1; D: TRBD1; CDR3: CAWSVRTGRVRPEAFF; DNA: TGTGCCTGGAGTGTAAGGACAGGGAGGGTGAGGCCTGAAGCTTTCTTT
size: few; V: TRBV7-3; length: 13; J: TRBJ2-2; D: TRBD1; CDR3: CASSTTGTGELFF; DNA: TGTGCCAGCAGCACGACAGGGACCGGGGAGCTGTTTTTT
size: NA; V: TRBV28; length: 14; J: TRBJ1-2; D: NA; CDR3: CASSPDVSRYGYTF; DNA: TGTGCCAGCAGTCCGGACGTATCCCGGTATGGCTACACCTTC
size: once; V: TRBV3-1/TRBV3-2; length: 15; J: TRBJ1-6; D: NA; CDR3: CASSQDFRVNSPLHF; DNA: TGTGCCAGCAGCCAAGATTTCAGGGTTAATTCACCCCTCCACTTT
size: few; V: TRBV20-1; length: 10; J: TRBJ1-2; D: NA; CDR3: CSASNYGYTF; DNA: TGCAGTGCCTCTAACTATGGCTACACCTTC
size: NA; V: TRBV4-2; length: 18; J: TRBJ2-3; D: NA; CDR3: CASSQDSVAGFPTDTQYF; DNA: TGTGCCAGCAGCCAAGATAGCGTTGCGGGGTTCCCCACAGATACGCAGTATTTT
size: NA; V: TRBV12-3/TRBV12-4; length: 12; J: TRBJ2-3; D: TRBD2; CDR3: CASSPGGDTQYF; DNA: TGTGCCAGCAGCCCGGGGGGGGATACGCAGTATTTT
size: NA; V: TRBV19; length: 15; J: TRBJ1-4; D: TRBD1; CDR3: CASSTNRGGNEKLFF; DNA: TGTGCCAGTAGTACCAACAGGGGAGGCAATGAAAAACTGTTTTTT
size: NA; V: TRBV27; length: 18; J: TRBJ2-3; D: NA; CDR3: CASSSVKQVSTSTDTQYF; DNA: TGTGCCAGCAGTTCAGTAAAACAGGTGTCAACTAGCACAGATACGCAGTATTTT